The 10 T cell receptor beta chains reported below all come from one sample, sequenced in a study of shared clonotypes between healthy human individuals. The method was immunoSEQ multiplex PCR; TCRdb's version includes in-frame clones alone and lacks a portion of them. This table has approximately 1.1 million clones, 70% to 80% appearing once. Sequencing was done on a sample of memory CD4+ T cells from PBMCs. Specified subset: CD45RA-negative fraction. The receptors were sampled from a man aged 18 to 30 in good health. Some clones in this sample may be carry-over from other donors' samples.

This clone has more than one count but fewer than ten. CDR3: CASSYSQSLGYTF. The CDR3 DNA follows: TGTGCCAGCAGTTACTCTCAAAGTCTTGGCTACACCTTC. The gene calls are TRBV6-5 and TRBJ1-2; D is uncertain. V was trimmed by 0 bases and J by 7 bases, leaving 9 bases between them. This CDR3 contains 13 residues. CDR1 MNHEY and CDR2 SVGAGI come from the germline V gene.

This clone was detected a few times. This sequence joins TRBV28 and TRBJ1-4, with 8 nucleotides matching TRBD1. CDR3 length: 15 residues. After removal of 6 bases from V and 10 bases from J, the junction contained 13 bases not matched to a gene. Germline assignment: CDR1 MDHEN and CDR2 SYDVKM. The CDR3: CASSGPTGQGGKLFF. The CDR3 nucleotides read TGTGCCAGCAGCGGACCCACCGGACAGGGCGGAAAACTGTTTTTT.

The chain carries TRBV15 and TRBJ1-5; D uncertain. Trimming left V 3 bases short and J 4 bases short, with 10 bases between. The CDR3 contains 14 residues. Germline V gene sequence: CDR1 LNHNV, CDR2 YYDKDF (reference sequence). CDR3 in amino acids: CATSSWTGNQPQHF. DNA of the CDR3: TGTGCCACCAGCAGTTGGACGGGGAATCAGCCCCAGCATTTT.

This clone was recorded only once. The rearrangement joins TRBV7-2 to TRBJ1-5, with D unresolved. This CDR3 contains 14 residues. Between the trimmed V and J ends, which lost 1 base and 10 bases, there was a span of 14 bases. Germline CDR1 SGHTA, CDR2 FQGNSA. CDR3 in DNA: TGTGCCAGCAGCTTAGGCTATGACCGGGGACCCCAGCATTTT. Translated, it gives CASSLGYDRGPQHF.

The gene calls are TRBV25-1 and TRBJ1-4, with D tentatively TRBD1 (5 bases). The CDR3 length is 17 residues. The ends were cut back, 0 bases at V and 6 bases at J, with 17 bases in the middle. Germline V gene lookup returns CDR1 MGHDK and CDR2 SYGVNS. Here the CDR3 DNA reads TGTGCCAGCAGTGAATACGCGGGGGTCGACCCTTATGAAAAACTGTTTTTT. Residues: CASSEYAGVDPYEKLFF.

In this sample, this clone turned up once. CDR3 sequence: CASSLGGGGRAFEQFF. The CDR3 bases are TGTGCCAGCAGCTTAGGTGGTGGTGGGAGGGCCTTTGAGCAGTTCTTC. The chain employs TRBV11-2 and TRBJ2-1, with 7 bases fitting TRBD2. CDR1 SGHAT and CDR2 FQNNGV come from the germline V gene. V shed 1 base, J shed 9 bases, and the junction held 12 bases outside the gene matches. The CDR3 has 16 amino acids.

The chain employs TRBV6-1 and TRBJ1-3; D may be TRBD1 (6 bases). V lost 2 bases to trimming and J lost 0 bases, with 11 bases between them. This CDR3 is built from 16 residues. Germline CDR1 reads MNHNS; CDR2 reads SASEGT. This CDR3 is CASSEWGGYSGNTIYF. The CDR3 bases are TGTGCCAGCAGTGAATGGGGGGGCTACTCTGGAAACACCATATATTTT.

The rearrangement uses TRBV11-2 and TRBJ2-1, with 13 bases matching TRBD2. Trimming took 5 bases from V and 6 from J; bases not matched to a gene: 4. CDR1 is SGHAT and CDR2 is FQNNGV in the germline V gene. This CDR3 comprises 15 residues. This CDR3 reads CASSGTSGAGNEQFF. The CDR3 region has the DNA TGTGCCAGCAGCGGGACTAGCGGGGCCGGCAATGAGCAGTTCTTC.

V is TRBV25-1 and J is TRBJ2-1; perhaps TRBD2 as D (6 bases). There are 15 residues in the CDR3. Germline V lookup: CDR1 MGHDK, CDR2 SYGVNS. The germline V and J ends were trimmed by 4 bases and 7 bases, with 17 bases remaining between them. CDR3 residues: CASSVRGNRLNEQFF. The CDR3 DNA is TGTGCCAGCAGTGTACGGGGGAATCGACTGAATGAGCAGTTCTTC.

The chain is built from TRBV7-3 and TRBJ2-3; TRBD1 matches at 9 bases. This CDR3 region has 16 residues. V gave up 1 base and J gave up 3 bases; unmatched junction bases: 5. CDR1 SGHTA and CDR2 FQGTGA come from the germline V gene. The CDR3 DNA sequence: TGTGCCAGCAGCTTAAACTTAGGGACAGGGACAGATACGCAGTATTTT. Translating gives CASSLNLGTGTDTQYF.